Below are 8 T cell receptor beta chains sequenced from a single sample in a study of post-analysis software for immune sequencing data. Each TCR beta cDNA library carried unique molecular identifiers. MiXCR, run by TCRdb on the PCR reads, gives a single entry per CDR3 protein. There are hundreds of thousands of distinct CDR3 sequences in the sample; 30% occur only once, and about 0.5% lies in the top ten. These receptors' antigens are unknown. Regarding the study as a whole: TRBV segments more frequent in patients than in controls numbered roughly 5 and included TRBV5-6, TRBV5-1 and TRBV20-1.

Sample: blood. All receptors come from a girl aged 5 to 17 with multiple sclerosis.

This clonotype was counted between two and nine times. The chain is built from TRBV12-3 or TRBV12-4 and TRBJ2-3; D might be TRBD2 (6 bases). V gave up 4 bases and J gave up 1 base, with 12 bases separating them. This CDR3 is built from 15 residues. CDR3 sequence: CASSSLGGGTDTQYF. CDR3 coding DNA: TGTGCCAGCAGTTCTCTTGGAGGGGGCACAGATACGCAGTATTTT.

V and J are TRBV20-1 and TRBJ1-6; TRBD1 might be the D (5 bases). Trimming shortened V by 3 bases and J by 3 bases, and 15 bases separated the two germline ends. The CDR3 consists of 16 residues. Germline V gene sequence: CDR1 DFQATT, CDR2 SNEGSKA (reference sequence). CDR3 DNA: TGCAGTGCTAGTTTGGGACGGGGAATCTATAATTCACCCCTCCACTTT. Translation: CSASLGRGIYNSPLHF.

The chain joins TRBV6-2 or TRBV6-3 to TRBJ1-5, with D unclear. Trimming took 8 bases from V and 2 from J, leaving 16 bases between them. The germline V gene encodes CDR1 MNHEY and CDR2 SVGEGT. CDR3 size: 15 residues. CDR3 region: CASAADGGRNQPQHF. CDR3 coding DNA: TGTGCCAGCGCCGCGGATGGAGGGCGCAATCAGCCCCAGCATTTT.

This clonotype was observed a handful of times. V and J are TRBV20-1 and TRBJ2-7; 10 bases agree with TRBD2. The CDR3 has 19 amino acids. Germline CDR1 is DFQATT and CDR2 is SNEGSKA (reference sequence). The V segment lost 3 bases and the J segment 2 bases; nucleotides outside the gene matches: 19. In DNA, the CDR3 is TGCAGTGCTAGTTGGGTACCTAGCGGGAGAGGCTTTATCACCTACGAGCAGTACTTC. Translating it yields CSASWVPSGRGFITYEQYF.

Only one count was recorded for this clonotype. V is TRBV9 and J is TRBJ1-3; D uncertain. Germline V gene data show CDR1 as SGDLS and CDR2 as YYNGEE. The V gene lost 0 bases and the J gene lost 4 bases, with 11 bases spanning the gap. CDR3 length equals 15 residues. In nucleotides, the CDR3 is TGTGCCAGCAGCGTAGGGCAGAATTTCGGAAACACCATATATTTT. Translation: CASSVGQNFGNTIYF.

On this clonotype itself: A much larger clone lies a single base off, so this may be a read error. This chain connects TRBV20-1 to TRBJ2-1, with D perhaps TRBD1 or TRBD2 (5 bases each). The CDR3 extends over 14 amino acids. The germline CDR1 and CDR2 sequences are DFQATT and SNEGSKA (reference sequence). CDR3 loop: CSAGVPGTSNKQFF. The CDR3 region has the DNA TGCAGTGCTGGGGTACCCGGGACGAGCAATAAGCAGTTCTTC.

This clonotype has a handful of counts. One end of the junction varies from germline; a read error may be responsible. The chain joins TRBV7-2 to TRBJ2-1; 7 bases map to TRBD1. Germline V gene data show CDR1 as SGHTA and CDR2 as FQGNSA. The length of the CDR3 is 15 residues. CDR3 region: CASSRAGDSLNGQFF. The CDR3 DNA follows: TGTGCCAGCAGTCGGGCCGGGGACAGCCTCAATGGGCAGTTCTTC. Combining the CDR3 with reference TRBV7-2 and TRBJ2-1 gives the whole variable domain GAGVSQSPSNKVTEKGKDVELRCDPISGHTALYWYRQSLGQGLEFLIYFQGNSAPDKSGLPSDRFSAERTGGSVSTLTIQRTQQEDSAVYLCASSRAGDSLNGQFFGPGTRLTVL.

Remarks on this clonotype: Sequence at one end of the junction differs from germline and may be a read error. The CDR3, as DNA: TGTGTCAGCAGCTTATGGACAGGAAACTACGAGCAGTACTTC. This sequence encodes CVSSLWTGNYEQYF. The chain couples TRBV11-2 to TRBJ2-7, with TRBD1 identical over 7 bases. Germline-derived CDR1 and CDR2 are SGHAT and FQNNGV. The CDR3 length is 14 residues.